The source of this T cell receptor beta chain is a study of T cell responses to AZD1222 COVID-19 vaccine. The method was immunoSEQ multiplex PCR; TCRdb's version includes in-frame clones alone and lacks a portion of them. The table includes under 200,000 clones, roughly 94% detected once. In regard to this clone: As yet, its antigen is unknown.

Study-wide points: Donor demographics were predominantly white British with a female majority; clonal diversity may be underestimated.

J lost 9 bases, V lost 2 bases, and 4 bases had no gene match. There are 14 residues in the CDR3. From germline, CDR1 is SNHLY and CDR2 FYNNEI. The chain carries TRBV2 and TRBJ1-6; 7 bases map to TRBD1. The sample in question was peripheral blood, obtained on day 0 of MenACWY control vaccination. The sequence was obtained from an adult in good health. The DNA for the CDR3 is TGTGCCAGCAGTGAACTAGGGGGCCCTTCACCCCTCCACTTT. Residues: CASSELGGPSPLHF. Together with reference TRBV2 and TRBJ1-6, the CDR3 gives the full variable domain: EPEVTQTPSHQVTQMGQEVILRCVPISNHLYFYWYRQILGQKVEFLVSFYNNEISEKSEIFDDQFSVERPDGSNFTLKIRSTKLEDSAMYFCASSELGGPSPLHFGNGTRLTVT.